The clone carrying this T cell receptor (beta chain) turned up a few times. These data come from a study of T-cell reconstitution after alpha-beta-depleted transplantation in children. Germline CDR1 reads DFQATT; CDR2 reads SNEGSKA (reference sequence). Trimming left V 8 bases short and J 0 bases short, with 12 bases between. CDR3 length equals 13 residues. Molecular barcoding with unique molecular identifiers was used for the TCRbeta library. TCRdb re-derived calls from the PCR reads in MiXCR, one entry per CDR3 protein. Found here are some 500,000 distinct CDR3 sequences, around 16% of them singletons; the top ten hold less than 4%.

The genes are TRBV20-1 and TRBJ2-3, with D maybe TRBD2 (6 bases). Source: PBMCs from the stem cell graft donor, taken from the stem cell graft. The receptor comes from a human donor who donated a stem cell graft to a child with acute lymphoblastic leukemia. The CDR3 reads CSLRRGSTDTQYF. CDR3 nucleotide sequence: TGCAGTCTACGTCGGGGGAGCACAGATACGCAGTATTTT.